This T cell receptor beta chain originates from a study of OX40 agonist ivuxolimab in advanced cancers. This clone has only one observation. Profiled with immunoSEQ multiplex PCR; TCRdb holds only in-frame clones, not every one. Here the sample spans some 66,000 clones, more than 70% being singletons. This CDR3 contains 15 residues. The V and J ends lost 3 bases and 2 bases, in that order; junction bases with no gene match: 1. Looked up from germline, CDR1 is LNHDA and CDR2 is SQIVND (reference sequence). The receptor was derived from an adult with an advanced solid tumor such as melanoma, head and neck, liver or kidney cancer. The J gene is TRBJ1-1, the V gene TRBV19; 12 bases are shared with TRBD1. Material: CD4+ or CD8+ T cells sorted from blood, obtained in a trial of the OX40 agonist ivuxolimab. The CDR3, as DNA: TGTGCCAGTAGTATCGGGACAGGGGGCAACACTGAAGCTTTCTTT. Amino acids: CASSIGTGGNTEAFF. The whole variable domain, remainder taken from reference TRBV19 and TRBJ1-1, is DGGITQSPKYLFRKEGQNVTLSCEQNLNHDAMYWYRQDPGQGLRLIYYSQIVNDFQKGDIAEGYSVSREKKESFPLTVTSAQKNPTAFYLCASSIGTGGNTEAFFGQGTRLTVV.